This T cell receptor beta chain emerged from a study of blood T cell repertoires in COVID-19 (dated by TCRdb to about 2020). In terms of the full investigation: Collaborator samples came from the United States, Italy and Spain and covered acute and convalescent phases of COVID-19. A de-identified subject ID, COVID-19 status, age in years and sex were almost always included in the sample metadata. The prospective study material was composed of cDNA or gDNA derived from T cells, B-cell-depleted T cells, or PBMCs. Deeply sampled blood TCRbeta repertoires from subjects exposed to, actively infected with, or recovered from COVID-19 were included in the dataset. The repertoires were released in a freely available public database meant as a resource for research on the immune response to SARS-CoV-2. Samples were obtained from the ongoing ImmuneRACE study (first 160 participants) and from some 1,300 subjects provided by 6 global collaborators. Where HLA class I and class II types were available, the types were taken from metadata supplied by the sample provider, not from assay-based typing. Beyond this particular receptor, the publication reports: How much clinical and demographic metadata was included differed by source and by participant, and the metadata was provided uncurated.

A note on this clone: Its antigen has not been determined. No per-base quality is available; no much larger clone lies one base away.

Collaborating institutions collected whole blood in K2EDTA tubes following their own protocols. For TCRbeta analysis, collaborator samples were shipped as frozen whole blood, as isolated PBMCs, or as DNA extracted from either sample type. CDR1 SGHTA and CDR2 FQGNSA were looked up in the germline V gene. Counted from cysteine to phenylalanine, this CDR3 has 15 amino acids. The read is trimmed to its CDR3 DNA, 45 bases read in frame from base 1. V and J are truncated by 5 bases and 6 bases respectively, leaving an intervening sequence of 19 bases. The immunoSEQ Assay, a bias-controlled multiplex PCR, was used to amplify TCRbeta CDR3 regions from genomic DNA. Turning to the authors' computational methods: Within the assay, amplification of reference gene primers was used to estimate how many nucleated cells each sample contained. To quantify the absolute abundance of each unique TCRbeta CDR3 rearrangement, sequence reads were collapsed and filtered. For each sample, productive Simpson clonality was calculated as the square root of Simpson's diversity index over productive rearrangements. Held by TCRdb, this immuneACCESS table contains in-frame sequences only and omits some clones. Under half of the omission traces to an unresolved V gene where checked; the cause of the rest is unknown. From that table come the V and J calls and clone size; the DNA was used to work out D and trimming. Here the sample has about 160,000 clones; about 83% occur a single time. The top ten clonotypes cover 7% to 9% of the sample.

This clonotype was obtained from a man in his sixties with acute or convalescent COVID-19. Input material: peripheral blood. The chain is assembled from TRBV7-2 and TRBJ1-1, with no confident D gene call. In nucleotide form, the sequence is TGTGCCAGCAGCCCTCTTCTTTCAGGAACCCCTGAAGCTTTCTTT. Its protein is CASSPLLSGTPEAFF.